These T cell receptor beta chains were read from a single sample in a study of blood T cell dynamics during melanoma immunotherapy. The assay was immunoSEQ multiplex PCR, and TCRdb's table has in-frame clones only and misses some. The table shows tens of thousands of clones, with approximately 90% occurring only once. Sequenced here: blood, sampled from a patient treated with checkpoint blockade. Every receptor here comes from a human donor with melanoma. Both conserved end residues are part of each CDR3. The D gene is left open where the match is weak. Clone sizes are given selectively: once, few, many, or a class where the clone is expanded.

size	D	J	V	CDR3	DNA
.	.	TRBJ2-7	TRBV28	CASSYYLGLYEQYF	TGTGCCAGCAGCTATTACCTAGGGCTCTACGAGCAGTACTTC
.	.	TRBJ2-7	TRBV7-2	CASSRTRDISYEQYF	TGTGCCAGCAGCCGTACCCGGGACATCTCCTACGAGCAGTACTTC
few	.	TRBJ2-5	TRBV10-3	CAIGSPSAQETQYF	TGTGCCATCGGGTCTCCTAGCGCTCAAGAGACCCAGTACTTC
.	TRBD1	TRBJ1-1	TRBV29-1	CSVGQGGEYTEAFF	TGCAGCGTTGGGCAGGGGGGGGAATACACTGAAGCTTTCTTT
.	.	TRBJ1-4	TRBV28	CASSSRRGPSNEKLFF	TGTGCCAGCAGTTCCCGGAGGGGACCGTCTAATGAAAAACTGTTTTTT
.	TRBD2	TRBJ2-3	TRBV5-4	CASTGTSDRTDTQYF	TGTGCCAGCACCGGGACTAGCGATCGCACAGATACGCAGTATTTT
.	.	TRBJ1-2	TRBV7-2	CASSPTGGDFGYTF	TGTGCCAGCAGCCCTACTGGGGGGGATTTTGGCTACACCTTC
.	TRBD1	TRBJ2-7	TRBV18	CASSPRDRVLYEQYF	TGTGCCAGCTCACCCCGGGACAGGGTATTGTACGAGCAGTACTTC
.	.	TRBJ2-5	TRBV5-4	CASSPDNQETQYF	TGTGCCAGCAGCCCGGACAACCAAGAGACCCAGTACTTC
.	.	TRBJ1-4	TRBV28	CASSLGEKLFF	TGTGCCAGCAGTTTAGGGGAAAAACTGTTTTTT
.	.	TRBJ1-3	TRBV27	CASSRVGGSIYF	TGTGCCAGCAGCCGTGTCGGGGGGTCCATATATTTT
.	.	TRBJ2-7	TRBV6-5	CASSENGPTYEQYF	TGTGCCAGCAGTGAGAACGGGCCAACCTACGAGCAGTACTTC
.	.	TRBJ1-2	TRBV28	CASSFTEPNYGYTF	TGTGCCAGCAGTTTTACGGAACCTAACTATGGCTACACCTTC
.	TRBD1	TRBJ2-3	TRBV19	CASKYRGPADTQYF	TGTGCCAGTAAATACAGGGGCCCCGCAGATACGCAGTATTTT
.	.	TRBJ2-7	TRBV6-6	CASSSTGTYEQYF	TGTGCCAGCAGTTCTACAGGGACCTACGAGCAGTACTTC
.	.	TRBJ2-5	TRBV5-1	CASSLGTSYETQYF	TGCGCCAGCAGCTTGGGGACAAGTTATGAGACCCAGTACTTC
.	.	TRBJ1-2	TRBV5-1	CASSWDTNYGYTF	TGCGCCAGCAGCTGGGACACCAACTATGGCTACACCTTC